The rows below give T cell receptor beta chains drawn from one sample of a study of post-analysis software for immune sequencing data. MiXCR, run by TCRdb on the PCR reads, gives a single entry per CDR3 protein. The table includes over 250,000 distinct CDR3 sequences, 30% to 45% detected once. Sequencing was done on a sample of blood. The receptors were sampled from a girl under 18 with multiple sclerosis. The conserved cysteine and the conserved F or W are not part of the CDR3 here. D genes are given only for firm matches.

-	TRBV3-1	TRBJ1-2	ASSQDSGGIDGYT
-	TRBV20-1	TRBJ2-7	SARIPQGLYEQY
-	TRBV6-1	TRBJ1-2	VSSFSSNYGYT
TRBD2	TRBV2	TRBJ2-1	ASSALAGDYNEQF
TRBD1	TRBV24-1	TRBJ2-7	ASSTYRGYEQY
-	TRBV3-1	TRBJ2-5	ASQARAQQETQY
-	TRBV12-3/TRBV12-4	TRBJ2-2	ASSPVGAGGELF
-	TRBV5-6	TRBJ1-2	ASSSGRRVLFLGYT
-	TRBV19	TRBJ1-1	ASSMYTEAF
TRBD2	TRBV6-4	TRBJ2-1	ASRRLAGGINSYNEQF
-	TRBV12-3/TRBV12-4	TRBJ2-2	ASSLGRASRGPGELF
TRBD2	TRBV9	TRBJ2-3	AGSRRVAAGATDTQY
TRBD2	TRBV6-2/TRBV6-3	TRBJ2-3	AGSFPAGFTDTQY